These 15 T cell receptor beta chains were sequenced from one sample in a study of blood T cell repertoires in COVID-19. Some clones are missing from TCRdb's copy, which holds only in-frame ones; the method was immunoSEQ multiplex PCR. This sample carries some 310,000 clones, over 75% of them seen once, and the ten largest clones take 1%. The sequencing input was peripheral blood. The origin of the receptors is a man aged 50-59 years with active or convalescent COVID-19.

DNA of the CDR3: TGTGCCTCCTCGACAGGGGGCAATCAGCCCCAGCATTTT. This gives the protein CASSTGGNQPQHF. V gene TRBV5-6 combines with J gene TRBJ1-5; TRBD1 aligns across 8 bases. The V segment lost 10 bases and the J segment 2 bases; nucleotides outside the gene matches: 5. This CDR3 is built from 13 residues. Germline loops: CDR1 SGHDT, CDR2 YYEEEE. The entire variable domain, with the rest obtained from reference TRBV5-6 and TRBJ1-5, is as follows: DAGVTQSPTHLIKTRGQQVTLRCSPKSGHDTVSWYQQALGQGPQFIFQYYEEEERQRGNFPDRFSGHQFPNYSSELNVNALLLGDSALYLCASSTGGNQPQHFGDGTRLSIL.

This chain links TRBV5-4 with TRBJ1-4, with 9 positions matching TRBD1. CDR3 length: 14 residues. Germline V lookup: CDR1 SGHNT, CDR2 YYREEE (reference sequence). Unmatched junction bases numbered 6, after V lost 4 bases and J lost 8 bases. The CDR3 DNA follows: TGTGCCAGCAGCCAAACAGGGGGCAGGGAAAAACTGTTTTTT. It translates to CASSQTGGREKLFF.

This chain joins TRBV10-3 and TRBJ1-1, with 8 bases identical to TRBD1. Germline CDR1 is ENHRY and CDR2 is SYGVKD. CDR3 length equals 14 residues. The V segment lost 6 bases and the J segment 1 base; nucleotides outside the gene matches: 4. As DNA, the CDR3 is TGTGCCATCAGAGCCGACAGGGGGAACACTGAAGCTTTCTTT. Residues: CAIRADRGNTEAFF.

The rearrangement links TRBV12-3 or TRBV12-4 to TRBJ2-1; 7 positions agree with TRBD1. This CDR3 spans 13 amino acids. J lost 4 bases, V lost 7 bases, and 4 bases had no gene match. The CDR3 nucleotides read TGTGCCAGCAAGGGACAGCTATACAATGAGCAGTTCTTC. Translation: CASKGQLYNEQFF.

The chain has TRBV6-6 and TRBJ2-5; tentative D call: TRBD1 (6 bases). Trimming stripped 1 base from V and 14 bases from J, with 14 bases between. The length of the CDR3 is 12 residues. The germline V gene has CDR1 MNHNY and CDR2 SVGAGI (reference sequence). The CDR3 loop reads CASSYLQGNVYF. The CDR3 bases are TGTGCCAGCAGTTACTTACAGGGTAATGTCTACTTC.

This chain connects TRBV9 to TRBJ2-5; 9 bases are shared with TRBD2. With V trimmed by 3 bases and J by 1 base, 7 bases remained unmatched. Per the germline V gene, CDR1 is SGDLS and CDR2 is YYNGEE. The CDR3 is made up of 16 amino acids. The CDR3 DNA reads as TGTGCCAGCAGCGGGCCGCGGGGGGGGAGCCAAGAGACCCAGTACTTC. Translation: CASSGPRGGSQETQYF.

V and J are TRBV9 and TRBJ1-2; 8 bases line up with TRBD1. Trimming at V came to 4 bases and at J to 4 bases, leaving 3 bases not matched to a gene. CDR1 is SGDLS and CDR2 is YYNGEE in the germline V gene. The CDR3 is made up of 13 amino acids. CDR3 sequence reads: CASSPQGGYGYTF. The CDR3 DNA is TGTGCCAGCAGCCCACAGGGGGGCTATGGCTACACCTTC.

The rearrangement uses TRBV5-1 and TRBJ1-3; no clear D. V was shortened by 4 bases and J by 2 bases, with 16 bases between the two germline ends. Per germline, CDR1 SGHRS and CDR2 YFSETQ. The CDR3 extends over 16 amino acids. CDR3 region: CASSPLTRLPGNTIYF. The CDR3 nucleotides are TGCGCCAGCAGCCCCCTAACCAGGTTACCTGGAAACACCATATATTTT.

This sequence joins TRBV9 and TRBJ2-7; the D gene is possibly TRBD1 (6 bases). Deletions cut 3 bases from V and 5 bases from J, with 21 bases between. This CDR3 contains 16 residues. Germline V lookup: CDR1 SGDLS, CDR2 YYNGEE. The CDR3 bases are TGTGCCAGCAGCGCGAGCCGTGACAGGAGGTCAGACGAGCAGTACTTC. Protein sequence: CASSASRDRRSDEQYF.

The chain joins TRBV5-4 to TRBJ2-5, with D possibly TRBD2 on 5 matching bases. Germline V lookup: CDR1 SGHNT, CDR2 YYREEE (reference sequence). This CDR3 contains 14 residues. Trimming took 0 bases from V and 4 from J, leaving 10 bases between them. The CDR3 here is CASSLDEGRETQYF. CDR3 nucleotides: TGTGCCAGCAGCTTGGACGAGGGTAGAGAGACCCAGTACTTC.

This clone was observed a few times. CDR3 DNA: TGTGCCAGCAGTTTTGGGACAGGGGACGGCTACACCTTC. Its translation is CASSFGTGDGYTF. This rearrangement joins TRBV28 to TRBJ1-2; the match to TRBD1 covers 10 bases. The CDR3 spans 13 residues. J gave up 8 bases and V 3 bases, and 3 bases lay outside the gene matches. The V gene's germline CDR1 is MDHEN and CDR2 SYDVKM.

This chain connects TRBV9 to TRBJ2-5; 8 bases map to TRBD2. V lost 3 bases to trimming and J lost 5 bases; unmatched junction nucleotides: 18. Germline V gene data show CDR1 as SGDLS and CDR2 as YYNGEE. The CDR3 sequence is 18 residues long. The CDR3 region is CASSDGTRGPLIEETQYF. CDR3 in DNA: TGTGCCAGCAGCGACGGGACTAGGGGCCCCCTAATCGAGGAGACCCAGTACTTC.

The genes are TRBV5-1 and TRBJ1-1; no reliable D call. Trimming removed 0 bases at V and 2 bases at J, with 8 bases between. The CDR3 loop spans 14 amino acids. Germline lookup yields CDR1 SGHRS and CDR2 YFSETQ. DNA for the CDR3: TGCGCCAGCAGCTTGGGGGGAGTCAACACTGAAGCTTTCTTT. This encodes CASSLGGVNTEAFF.

This rearrangement joins TRBV4-1 to TRBJ1-4; 9 bases are shared with TRBD1. The J segment lost 7 bases and the V segment lost 1 base, leaving 7 bases of the junction unmatched. The CDR3 length is 16 residues. Germline values: CDR1 MGHRA, CDR2 YSYEKL. The CDR3 DNA sequence: TGCGCCAGCAGCCAAGTGACAGGACAGGGGTTTGAAAAACTGTTTTTT. This encodes CASSQVTGQGFEKLFF.

V is TRBV2 and J is TRBJ2-7; possibly TRBD1 for D (6 bases). Germline-derived CDR1 and CDR2 are SNHLY and FYNNEI. There are 16 residues in the CDR3. Trimming took off 3 bases at V and 1 base at J, with 16 bases between the two ends. The CDR3 DNA follows: TGTGCCAGCAGTGAGAGGGGGTGGGGAAAATCCTACGAGCAGTACTTC. It encodes CASSERGWGKSYEQYF.